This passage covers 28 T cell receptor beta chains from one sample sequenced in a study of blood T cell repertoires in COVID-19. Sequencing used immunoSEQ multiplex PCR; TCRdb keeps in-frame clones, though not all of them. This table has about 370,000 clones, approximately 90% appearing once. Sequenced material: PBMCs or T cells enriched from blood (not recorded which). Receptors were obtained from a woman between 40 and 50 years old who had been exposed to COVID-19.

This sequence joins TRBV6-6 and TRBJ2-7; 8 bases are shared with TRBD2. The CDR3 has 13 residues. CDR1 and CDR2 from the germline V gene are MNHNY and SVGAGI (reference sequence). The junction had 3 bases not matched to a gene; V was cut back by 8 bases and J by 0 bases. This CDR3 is CASQLAVSYEQYF. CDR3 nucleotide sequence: TGTGCCAGCCAACTAGCGGTCTCCTACGAGCAGTACTTC.

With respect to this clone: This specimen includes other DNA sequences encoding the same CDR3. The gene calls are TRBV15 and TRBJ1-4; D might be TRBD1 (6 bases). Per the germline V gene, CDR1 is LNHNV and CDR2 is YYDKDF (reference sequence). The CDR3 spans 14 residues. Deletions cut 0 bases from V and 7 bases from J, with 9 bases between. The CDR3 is CATSRDRGGEKLFF. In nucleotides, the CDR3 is TGTGCCACCAGCAGAGACAGGGGTGGTGAAAAACTGTTTTTT.

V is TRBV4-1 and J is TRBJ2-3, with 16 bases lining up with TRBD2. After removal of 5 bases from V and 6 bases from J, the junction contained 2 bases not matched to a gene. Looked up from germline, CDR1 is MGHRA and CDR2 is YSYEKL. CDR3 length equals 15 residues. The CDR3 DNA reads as TGCGCCAGCAGCAGGGGACTAGCGGGAGGGGATACGCAGTATTTT. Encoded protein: CASSRGLAGGDTQYF.

The CDR3 spells CASKAGDRGDEQFF. The CDR3 DNA follows: TGTGCCAGCAAGGCCGGGGACAGGGGTGATGAGCAGTTCTTC. The chain employs TRBV25-1 and TRBJ2-1; 10 bases map to TRBD1. V gave up 7 bases and J gave up 8 bases; unmatched junction bases: 8. Germline V lookup: CDR1 MGHDK, CDR2 SYGVNS. This CDR3 contains 14 residues.

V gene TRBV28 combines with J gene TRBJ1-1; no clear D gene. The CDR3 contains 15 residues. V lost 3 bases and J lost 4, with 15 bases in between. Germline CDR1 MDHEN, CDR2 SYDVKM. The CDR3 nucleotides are TGTGCCAGCAGTTTCCTCTCGGGAGGTGTCACTGAAGCTTTCTTT. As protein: CASSFLSGGVTEAFF. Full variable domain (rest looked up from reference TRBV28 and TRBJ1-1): DVKVTQSSRYLVKRTGEKVFLECVQDMDHENMFWYRQDPGLGLRLIYFSYDVKMKEKGDIPEGYSVSREKKERFSLILESASTNQTSMYLCASSFLSGGVTEAFFGQGTRLTVV.

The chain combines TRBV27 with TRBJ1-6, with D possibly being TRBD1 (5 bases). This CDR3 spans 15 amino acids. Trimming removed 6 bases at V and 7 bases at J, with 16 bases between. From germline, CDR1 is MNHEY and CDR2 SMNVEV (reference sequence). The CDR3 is CASRAPGEINSPLHF. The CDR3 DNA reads TGTGCCAGCAGAGCCCCGGGGGAGATAAATTCACCCCTCCACTTT.

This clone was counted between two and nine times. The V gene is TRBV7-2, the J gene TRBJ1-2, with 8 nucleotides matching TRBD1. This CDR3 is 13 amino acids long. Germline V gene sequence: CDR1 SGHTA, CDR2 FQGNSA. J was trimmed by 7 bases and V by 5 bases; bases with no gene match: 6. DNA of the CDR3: TGTGCCAGCAGCAAACAGGGGGTAGCTGGCTACACCTTC. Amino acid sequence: CASSKQGVAGYTF.

The CDR3 DNA follows: TGTGCCAGCAGCGTATTAGGGGGCGCGAGTCCCTATGGCTACACCTTC. It translates to CASSVLGGASPYGYTF. J is TRBJ1-2 and V is TRBV9; 7 bases match TRBD1. The length of the CDR3 is 16 residues. V lost 1 base and J lost 4; bases outside the gene matches: 10. Germline CDR1 and CDR2: SGDLS and YYNGEE.

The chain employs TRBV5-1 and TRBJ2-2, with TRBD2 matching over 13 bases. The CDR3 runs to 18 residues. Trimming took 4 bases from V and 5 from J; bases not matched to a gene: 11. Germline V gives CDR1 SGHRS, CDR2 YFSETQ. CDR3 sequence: CASSRGLAGPQGTGELFF. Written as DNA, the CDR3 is TGCGCCAGCAGCCGGGGACTAGCGGGGCCTCAGGGGACCGGGGAGCTGTTTTTT.

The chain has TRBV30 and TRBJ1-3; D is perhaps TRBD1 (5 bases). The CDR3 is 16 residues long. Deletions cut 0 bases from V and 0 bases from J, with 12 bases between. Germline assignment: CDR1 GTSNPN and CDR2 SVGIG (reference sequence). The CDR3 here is CAWSVGGAVSGNTIYF. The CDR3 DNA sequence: TGTGCCTGGAGTGTAGGTGGGGCAGTCTCTGGAAACACCATATATTTT.

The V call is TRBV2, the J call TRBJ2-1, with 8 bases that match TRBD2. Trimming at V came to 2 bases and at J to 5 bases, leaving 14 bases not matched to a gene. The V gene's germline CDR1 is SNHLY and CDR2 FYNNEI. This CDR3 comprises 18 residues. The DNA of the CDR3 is TGTGCCAGCAGTGAAAGAGGGGGTAGGACTAGCAGAGACAATGAGCAGTTCTTC. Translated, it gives CASSERGGRTSRDNEQFF.

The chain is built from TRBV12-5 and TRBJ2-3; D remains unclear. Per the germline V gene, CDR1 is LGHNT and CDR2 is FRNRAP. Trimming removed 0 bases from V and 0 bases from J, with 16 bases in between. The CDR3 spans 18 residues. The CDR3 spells CASGLVVLYSPSTDTQYF. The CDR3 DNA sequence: TGTGCTAGTGGTTTGGTTGTCTTATATAGCCCTAGCACAGATACGCAGTATTTT.

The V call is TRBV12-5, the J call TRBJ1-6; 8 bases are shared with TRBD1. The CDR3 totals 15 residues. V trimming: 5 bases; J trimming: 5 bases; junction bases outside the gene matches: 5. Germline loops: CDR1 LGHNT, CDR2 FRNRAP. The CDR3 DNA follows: TGTGCTAGTGGTACGGACAGGGTAAATAATTCACCCCTCCACTTT. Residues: CASGTDRVNNSPLHF.

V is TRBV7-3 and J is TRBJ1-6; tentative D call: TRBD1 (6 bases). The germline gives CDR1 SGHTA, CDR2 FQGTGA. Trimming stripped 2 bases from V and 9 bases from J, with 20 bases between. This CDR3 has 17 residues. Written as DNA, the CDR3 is TGTGCCAGCAGCTTATCCCCGGGACATTTGTCGGGTTCACCCCTCCACTTT. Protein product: CASSLSPGHLSGSPLHF.

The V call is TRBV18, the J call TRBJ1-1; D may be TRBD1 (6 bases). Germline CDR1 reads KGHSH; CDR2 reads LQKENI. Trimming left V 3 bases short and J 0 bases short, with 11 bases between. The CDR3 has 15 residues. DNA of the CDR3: TGTGCCAGCTCACCTTATACAGGGCTGAACACTGAAGCTTTCTTT. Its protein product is CASSPYTGLNTEAFF. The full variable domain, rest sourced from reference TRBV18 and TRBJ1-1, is NAGVMQNPRHLVRRRGQEARLRCSPMKGHSHVYWYRQLPEEGLKFMVYLQKENIIDESGMPKERFSAEFPKEGPSILRIQQVVRGDSAAYFCASSPYTGLNTEAFFGQGTRLTVV.

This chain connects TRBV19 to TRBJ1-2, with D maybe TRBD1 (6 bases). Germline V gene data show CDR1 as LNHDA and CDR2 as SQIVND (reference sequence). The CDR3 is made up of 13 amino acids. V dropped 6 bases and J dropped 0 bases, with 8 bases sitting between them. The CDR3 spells CASRKGANYGYTF. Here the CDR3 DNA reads TGTGCCAGTAGAAAGGGGGCTAACTATGGCTACACCTTC.

The CDR3: CASSGQGGNSPLHF. The CDR3 DNA sequence: TGTGCCAGCAGTGGCCAGGGCGGTAATTCACCCCTCCACTTT. The chain is built from TRBV2 and TRBJ1-6, with a weak D call TRBD1 (5 bases). The V end lost 4 bases, the J end lost 6 bases, and 10 bases lay between the germline ends. Germline V gene data show CDR1 as SNHLY and CDR2 as FYNNEI. The CDR3 is made up of 14 amino acids.

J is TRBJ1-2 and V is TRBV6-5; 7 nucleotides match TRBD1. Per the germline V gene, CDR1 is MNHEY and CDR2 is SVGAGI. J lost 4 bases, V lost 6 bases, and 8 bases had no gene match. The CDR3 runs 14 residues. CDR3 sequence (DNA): TGTGCCAGCAGCGTGGACAGGACCAGCTATGGCTACACCTTC. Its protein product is CASSVDRTSYGYTF.

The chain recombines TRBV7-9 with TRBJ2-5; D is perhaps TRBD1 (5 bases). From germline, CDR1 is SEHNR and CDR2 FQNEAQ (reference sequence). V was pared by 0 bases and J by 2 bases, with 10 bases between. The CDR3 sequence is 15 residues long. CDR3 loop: CASSLASTAQETQYF. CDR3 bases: TGTGCCAGCAGCTTAGCGTCGACAGCACAAGAGACCCAGTACTTC.

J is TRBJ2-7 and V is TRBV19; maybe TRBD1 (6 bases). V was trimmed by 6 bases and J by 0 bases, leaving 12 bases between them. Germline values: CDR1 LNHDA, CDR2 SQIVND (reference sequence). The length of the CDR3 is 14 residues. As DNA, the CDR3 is TGTGCCAGTAGAGACAGGACCGACTCCTACGAGCAGTACTTC. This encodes CASRDRTDSYEQYF.

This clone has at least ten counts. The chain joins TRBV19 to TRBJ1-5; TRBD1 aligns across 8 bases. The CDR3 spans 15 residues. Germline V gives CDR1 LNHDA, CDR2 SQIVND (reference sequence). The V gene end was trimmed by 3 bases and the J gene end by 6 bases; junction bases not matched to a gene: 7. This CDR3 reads CASSIFRTGRQPQHF. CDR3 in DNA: TGTGCCAGTAGTATTTTCCGGACAGGGCGTCAGCCCCAGCATTTT.

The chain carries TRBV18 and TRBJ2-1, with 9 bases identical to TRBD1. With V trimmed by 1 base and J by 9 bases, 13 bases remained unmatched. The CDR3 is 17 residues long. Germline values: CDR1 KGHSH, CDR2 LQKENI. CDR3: CASSPLTLQGALGEQFF. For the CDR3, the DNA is TGTGCCAGCTCACCACTTACTCTACAGGGGGCCTTGGGTGAGCAGTTCTTC.

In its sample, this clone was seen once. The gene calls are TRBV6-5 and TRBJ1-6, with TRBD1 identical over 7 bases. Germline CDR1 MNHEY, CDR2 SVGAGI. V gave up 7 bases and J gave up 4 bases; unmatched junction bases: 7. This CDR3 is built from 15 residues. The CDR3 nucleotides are TGTGCCAGCAACAACCCGGGACAGTATAATTCACCCCTCCACTTT. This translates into CASNNPGQYNSPLHF.

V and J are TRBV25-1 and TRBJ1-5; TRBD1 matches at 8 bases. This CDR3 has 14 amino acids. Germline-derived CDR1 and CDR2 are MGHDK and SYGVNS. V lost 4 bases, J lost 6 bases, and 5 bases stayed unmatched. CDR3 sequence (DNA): TGTGCCAGCAGTGGCACAGGGGGTGGTCAGCCCCAGCATTTT. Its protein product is CASSGTGGGQPQHF.

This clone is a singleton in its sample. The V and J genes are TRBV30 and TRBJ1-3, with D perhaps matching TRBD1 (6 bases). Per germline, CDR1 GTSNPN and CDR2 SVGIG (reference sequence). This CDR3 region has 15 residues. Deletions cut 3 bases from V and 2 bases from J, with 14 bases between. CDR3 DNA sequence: TGTGCCTGGAGCGAAGGACAGCAGCCTGGAAACACCATATATTTT. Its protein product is CAWSEGQQPGNTIYF.

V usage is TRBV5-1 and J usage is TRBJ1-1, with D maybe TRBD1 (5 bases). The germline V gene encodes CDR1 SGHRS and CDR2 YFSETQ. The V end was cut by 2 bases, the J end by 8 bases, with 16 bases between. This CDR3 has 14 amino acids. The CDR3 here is CASSLGTPWAEAFF. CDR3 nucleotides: TGCGCCAGCAGCTTAGGGACTCCCTGGGCCGAAGCTTTCTTT.

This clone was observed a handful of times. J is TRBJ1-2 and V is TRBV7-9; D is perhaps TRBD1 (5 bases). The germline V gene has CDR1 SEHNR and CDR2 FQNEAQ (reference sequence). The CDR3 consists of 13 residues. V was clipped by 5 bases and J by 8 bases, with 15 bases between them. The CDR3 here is CASSLDGGIGYTF. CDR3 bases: TGTGCCAGCAGCCTAGACGGGGGTATCGGCTACACCTTC.

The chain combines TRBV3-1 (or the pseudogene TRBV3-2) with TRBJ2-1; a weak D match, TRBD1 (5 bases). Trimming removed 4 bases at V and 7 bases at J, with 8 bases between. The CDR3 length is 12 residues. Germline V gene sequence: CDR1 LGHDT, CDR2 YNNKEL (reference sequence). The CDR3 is CASSPTDNEQFF. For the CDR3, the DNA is TGTGCCAGCAGCCCGACAGATAATGAGCAGTTCTTC.